These 13 T cell receptor beta chains share one sample of origin, sequenced in a study of tumor-infiltrating lymphocytes in primary liver carcinoma. It was unsorted whole blood that yielded blood RNA, and germline DNA was also extracted. cDNA specific to TCR beta was made from about 550 ng of total RNA, with a constant-region primer employed for priming. Nested multiplex PCR, run for three rounds with slightly modified ARM-PCR, yielded TCR beta libraries. Investigators reported that the first two PCR rounds, at 10 cycles each, used TRBV1-TRBV30 forward primers with a C-beta reverse primer. From the multiplex PCR reads, TCRdb called clonotypes with MiXCR, one entry per CDR3 protein. Among approximately 330,000 distinct CDR3 sequences listed, 65% were seen once. The sequencing sample was made of peripheral blood. Receptors were obtained from a man aged 40-49 years with primary liver carcinoma and hepatitis B virus infection.

V usage is TRBV11-3 and J usage is TRBJ2-3, with unresolved D. Germline V gene lookup returns CDR1 SGHNT and CDR2 YENEEA. The CDR3 totals 15 residues. The ends were cut back, 6 bases at V and 0 bases at J, with 13 bases in the middle. As DNA, the CDR3 is TGTGCCAGCAGTTTCGGTAGTAGGAGCACAGATACGCAGTATTTT. This sequence encodes CASSFGSRSTDTQYF.

As concerns this clonotype: In this CDR3 the conserved last residue, phenylalanine or tryptophan, is missing, so a read error is likely. The chain recombines TRBV6-2 or TRBV6-3 with TRBJ2-1; D is possibly TRBD2 (7 bases). Germline V gene data show CDR1 as MNHEY and CDR2 as SVGEGT. The CDR3 covers 14 residues. CDR3 sequence reads: CASRGLPKYNEQFL. Here the CDR3 DNA reads TGTGCTAGCAGGGGACTACCTAAGTACAATGAGCAGTTCCTC.

This clonotype was counted at least ten times. The chain joins TRBV10-3 to TRBJ2-7, with 7 bases fitting TRBD2. With 2 bases clipped from V and 0 bases from J, the junction kept 7 bases outside the gene matches. The CDR3 sequence is 16 residues long. Germline V lookup: CDR1 ENHRY, CDR2 SYGVKD. The CDR3 DNA sequence: TGTGCCATCAGTGAGCTCAGTAGCGGGCGCTCCTACGAGCAGTACTTC. Translating it yields CAISELSSGRSYEQYF.

With regard to this clonotype: At one end, the junction sequence differs from germline, possibly due to a read error. The chain uses TRBV11-3 and TRBJ2-1; the D gene is possibly TRBD2 (6 bases). The CDR3 consists of 14 residues. The germline gives CDR1 SGHNT, CDR2 YENEEA. CDR3 sequence: CASSLTSSYNEPFF. The CDR3 DNA sequence: TGTGCCAGCAGCTTAACTAGCTCCTACAATGAGCCGTTTTTT.

The chain couples TRBV6-2 or TRBV6-3 to TRBJ2-7; D is uncertain. Deletions cut 5 bases from V and 6 bases from J, with 11 bases between. The CDR3 covers 12 residues. Germline V gives CDR1 MNHEY, CDR2 SVGEGT. CDR3 nucleotides: TGTGCCAGCAGTGTCGGGCCCTGCGAGCAGTACTTC. This translates into CASSVGPCEQYF.

As concerns this clonotype: One end of the junction fails to match germline, which may point to a read error. The rearrangement uses TRBV11-3 and TRBJ2-1; D may be TRBD2 (6 bases). CDR1 and CDR2 from the germline V gene are SGHNT and YENEEA. The CDR3 is 14 residues long. The CDR3 DNA reads TGTGTCAGCTCCAGTACCCTTTCGACGGGGGAGCAGTCCTTC. It yields the protein CVSSSTLSTGEQSF.

This clonotype was picked up one time. One base away lies a much larger clone, so this may be a sequencing read error. The J gene is TRBJ2-7, the V gene TRBV10-3; D uncertain. CDR3 size: 14 residues. The germline V and J ends were trimmed by 3 bases and 2 bases, with 11 bases remaining between them. Germline values: CDR1 ENHRY, CDR2 SYGVKD. CDR3 nucleotides: TGTGCCATCAGTGATCAGTGGGCGGCCTACGAGCAGTACTTC. Its translation is CAISDQWAAYEQYF.

Turning to this clonotype: A junction end diverges from the germline sequence, so it may reflect a read error. The chain uses TRBV12-3 or TRBV12-4 and TRBJ2-3, with D tentatively TRBD2 (5 bases). CDR3 size: 15 residues. As DNA, the CDR3 is TGTGCCAGCAGGTTTCATTCAAGCGGCACATATACGCAGTATTTT. This encodes CASRFHSSGTYTQYF.

Points on this clonotype: A read error is possible here, since a much larger clone lies one base away. The V call is TRBV5-4, the J call TRBJ2-7, with 7 bases aligning to TRBD1. Germline V gene sequence: CDR1 SGHNT, CDR2 YYREEE (reference sequence). This CDR3 is 13 amino acids long. In DNA, the CDR3 is TGTGACAGCAGCCCTGACAGGGTAGGCGAGCAGTACTTC. Protein: CDSSPDRVGEQYF. The whole variable domain, remainder taken from reference TRBV5-4 and TRBJ2-7, is ETGVTQSPTHLIKTRGQQVTLRCSSQSGHNTVSWYQQALGQGPQFIFQYYREEENGRGNFPPRFSGLQFPNYSSELNVNALELDDSALYLCDSSPDRVGEQYFGPGTRLTVT.

This clonotype came up once. The chain links TRBV6-5 to TRBJ1-1, with D unclear. Deletions cut 7 bases from V and 4 bases from J, with 19 bases between. The CDR3 length is 15 residues. Germline lookup yields CDR1 MNHEY and CDR2 SVGAGI. CDR3 DNA: TGTGCCAGCATGTTACCTCGTTTCTTAGGCACTGAAGCTTTCTTT. Encoded protein: CASMLPRFLGTEAFF.

The chain carries TRBV7-9 and TRBJ2-1; D is perhaps TRBD2 (7 bases). V was pared by 4 bases and J by 4 bases, with 20 bases between. Germline CDR1 and CDR2: SEHNR and FQNEAQ (reference sequence). The CDR3 sequence is 17 residues long. The CDR3 nucleotides are TGTGCCAGCAGCTCTTGGGGGCCCCCGGGAGGATACAATGAGCAGTTCTTC. Its protein product is CASSSWGPPGGYNEQFF.

This clonotype was detected ten times or more. CDR3 amino acids: CASSYERSSYEQYF. The CDR3 nucleotides are TGTGCCAGCAGTTACGAGCGGAGCTCCTACGAGCAGTACTTC. V and J are TRBV6-5 and TRBJ2-7; D may be TRBD2 (5 bases). Trimming took off 2 bases at V and 0 bases at J, with 8 bases between the two ends. The CDR3 loop spans 14 amino acids. From germline, CDR1 is MNHEY and CDR2 SVGAGI.

For this clonotype: One junction end disagrees with the germline gene, perhaps due to a read error. V and J are TRBV6-1 and TRBJ2-5, with a weak D call TRBD2 (5 bases). Germline CDR1 reads MNHNS; CDR2 reads SASEGT. The CDR3 consists of 15 residues. CDR3 protein: CASSSFAGLQEIQYF. CDR3 coding DNA: TGTGCCAGCAGTAGTTTCGCGGGTCTCCAAGAGATCCAGTACTTC.